These T cell receptor beta chains were read from a single sample in a study of shared clonotypes between healthy human individuals. Some clones are missing from TCRdb's copy, which holds only in-frame ones; the method was immunoSEQ multiplex PCR. The repertoire holds about 980,000 clones, approximately 80% seen once, with over 1.3% in the top ten. Source material: memory CD4+ T cells sorted from blood. These receptors originate from a man younger than 35 in good health. Both conserved end residues are part of each CDR3. Fields, in order: CDR3 DNA, CDR3 protein, V gene, D gene, J gene, clone size. The D gene is left open where the match is weak. Clone sizes are given selectively: once, few, many, or a class where the clone is expanded.

TGTGCCTGGAGTGCCTCAGGCAATGGCTACACCTTC | CAWSASGNGYTF | TRBV30 | NA | TRBJ1-2 | NA
TGTGCCAGCAGTTTAGGCGGGACAGGGGGCACTGGAAACACCATATATTTT | CASSLGGTGGTGNTIYF | TRBV27 | TRBD1 | TRBJ1-3 | NA
TGTGCAAGTCGCTCGGGGGATACGCAGTATTTT | CASRSGDTQYF | TRBV12-2 | NA | TRBJ2-3 | NA
TGTGCCAGCAGCTTGGGGGGAGGGACTAGCGGCTACAATGAGCAGTTCTTC | CASSLGGGTSGYNEQFF | TRBV7-8 | TRBD2 | TRBJ2-1 | NA
TGCGCCAGCAGCTCAGCGGGGGCACGTTCCTACGAGCAGTACTTC | CASSSAGARSYEQYF | TRBV5-1 | TRBD2 | TRBJ2-7 | NA
TGTGCCAGCAGACAGGAAGGATATAGCAATCAGCCCCAGCATTTT | CASRQEGYSNQPQHF | TRBV6-1 | NA | TRBJ1-5 | NA
TGTGCCAGCAGTTCGACCAGGGGATACTATGGCTACACCTTC | CASSSTRGYYGYTF | TRBV28 | NA | TRBJ1-2 | few
TGTGCCAGCAGTGCGTCGGAGGGAAACATTCAGTACTTC | CASSASEGNIQYF | TRBV2 | NA | TRBJ2-4 | NA
TGTGCCAGTAGTCTAAGGACAGGGGGCAACATTCAGTACTTC | CASSLRTGGNIQYF | TRBV19 | TRBD1 | TRBJ2-4 | NA
TGTGCCCGCCCGGGGGAGCTGTTTTTT | CARPGELFF | TRBV10-3 | NA | TRBJ2-2 | NA
TGTGCCAGCAGCTTAGTTATGCTGAACACTGAAGCTTTCTTT | CASSLVMLNTEAFF | TRBV7-9 | NA | TRBJ1-1 | NA
TGTGCCAGCAGCTTCTCCAAAGGGGGGAGAAACACCGGGGAGCTGTTTTTT | CASSFSKGGRNTGELFF | TRBV7-3 | NA | TRBJ2-2 | NA
TGCGCCAGCAGAACAGGACGAGAGGATTCACCCCTCCACTTT | CASRTGREDSPLHF | TRBV5-1 | NA | TRBJ1-6 | NA
TGTGCCAGCATTGGAAGGGTAGTGAACACCGGGGAGCTGTTTTTT | CASIGRVVNTGELFF | TRBV2 | NA | TRBJ2-2 | NA
TGTGCCAGCAGCTTACAGGGGGAAGCTTTCTTT | CASSLQGEAFF | TRBV7-9 | NA | TRBJ1-1 | few
TGCGCCAGCAGATCTGGGACTAGCGGGGGAGAGCAGTTCTTC | CASRSGTSGGEQFF | TRBV5-1 | TRBD2 | TRBJ2-1 | NA